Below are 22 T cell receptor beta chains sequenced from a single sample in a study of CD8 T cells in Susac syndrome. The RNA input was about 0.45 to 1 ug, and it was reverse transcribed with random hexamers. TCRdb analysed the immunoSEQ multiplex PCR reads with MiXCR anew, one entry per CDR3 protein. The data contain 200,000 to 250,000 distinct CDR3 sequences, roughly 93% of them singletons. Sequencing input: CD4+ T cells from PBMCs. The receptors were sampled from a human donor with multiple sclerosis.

The CDR3 DNA is TGCAGTGCTCCCCAGGGAGAGGCTAATGAAAAACTGTTTTTT. Amino acid sequence: CSAPQGEANEKLFF. V usage is TRBV20-1 and J usage is TRBJ1-4; tentative D call: TRBD1 (5 bases). Germline CDR1 and CDR2: DFQATT and SNEGSKA (reference sequence). Trimming removed 5 bases at V and 3 bases at J, with 13 bases between. This CDR3 has 14 amino acids.

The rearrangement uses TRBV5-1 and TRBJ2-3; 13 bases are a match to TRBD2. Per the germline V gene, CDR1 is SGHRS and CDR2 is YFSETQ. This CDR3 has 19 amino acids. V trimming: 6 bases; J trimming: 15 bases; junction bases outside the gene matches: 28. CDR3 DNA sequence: TGCGCCAGCACCCCTCAGACAGGGGTCGGACTAGCGGGAGTTGGAGAGGTCTATTTT. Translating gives CASTPQTGVGLAGVGEVYF.

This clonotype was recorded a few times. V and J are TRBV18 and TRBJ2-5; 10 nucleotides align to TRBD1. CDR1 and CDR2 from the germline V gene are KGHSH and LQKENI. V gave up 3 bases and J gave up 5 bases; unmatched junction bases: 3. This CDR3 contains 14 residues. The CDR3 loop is CASSPTGGGETQYF. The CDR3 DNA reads TGTGCCAGCTCACCGACAGGGGGCGGTGAGACCCAGTACTTC.

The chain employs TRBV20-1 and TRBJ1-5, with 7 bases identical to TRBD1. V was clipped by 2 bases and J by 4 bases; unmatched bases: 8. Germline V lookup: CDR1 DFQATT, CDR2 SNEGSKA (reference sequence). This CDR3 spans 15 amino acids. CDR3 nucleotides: TGCAGTGCTAGATCGGCCGGACAGGTAAATCAGCCCCAGCATTTT. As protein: CSARSAGQVNQPQHF.

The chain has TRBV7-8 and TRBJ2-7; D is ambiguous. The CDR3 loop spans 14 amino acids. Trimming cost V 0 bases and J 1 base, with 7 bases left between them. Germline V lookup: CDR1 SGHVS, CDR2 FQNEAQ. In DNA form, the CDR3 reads TGTGCCAGCAGCTTAGCTCCAGGATCCTACGAGCAGTACTTC. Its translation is CASSLAPGSYEQYF.

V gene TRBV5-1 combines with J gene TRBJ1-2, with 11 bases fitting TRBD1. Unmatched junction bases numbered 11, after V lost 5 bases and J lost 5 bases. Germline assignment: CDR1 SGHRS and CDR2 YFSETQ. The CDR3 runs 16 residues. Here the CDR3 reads CASSRTGGLLDYGYTF. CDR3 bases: TGCGCCAGCAGTCGGACAGGGGGCCTTCTTGATTATGGCTACACCTTC.

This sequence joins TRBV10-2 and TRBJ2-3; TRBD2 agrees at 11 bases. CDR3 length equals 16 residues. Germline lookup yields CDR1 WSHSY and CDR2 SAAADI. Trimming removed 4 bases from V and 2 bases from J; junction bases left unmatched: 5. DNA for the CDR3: TGCGCCAGCAGTGGTATAGCGGGGGGGGACACAGATACGCAGTATTTT. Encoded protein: CASSGIAGGDTDTQYF.

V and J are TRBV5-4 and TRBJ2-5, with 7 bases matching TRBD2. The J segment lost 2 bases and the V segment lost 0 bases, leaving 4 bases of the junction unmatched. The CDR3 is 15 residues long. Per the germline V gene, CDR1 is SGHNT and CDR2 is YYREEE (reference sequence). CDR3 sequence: CASSLEASGQETQYF. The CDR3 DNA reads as TGTGCCAGCAGCTTGGAGGCTAGCGGACAAGAGACCCAGTACTTC.

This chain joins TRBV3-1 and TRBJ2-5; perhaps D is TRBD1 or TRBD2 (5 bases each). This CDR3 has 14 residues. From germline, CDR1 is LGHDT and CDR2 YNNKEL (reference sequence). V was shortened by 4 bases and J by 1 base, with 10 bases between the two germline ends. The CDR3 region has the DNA TGTGCCAGCAGCCCAGTTGGGGGCCAAGAGACCCAGTACTTC. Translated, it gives CASSPVGGQETQYF.

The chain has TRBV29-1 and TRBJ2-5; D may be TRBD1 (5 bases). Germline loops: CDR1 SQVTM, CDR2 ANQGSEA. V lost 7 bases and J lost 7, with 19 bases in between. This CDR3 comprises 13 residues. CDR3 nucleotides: TGCAGCGCTCGGACCTCACATCAGGGGACCCAGTACTTC. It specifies CSARTSHQGTQYF.

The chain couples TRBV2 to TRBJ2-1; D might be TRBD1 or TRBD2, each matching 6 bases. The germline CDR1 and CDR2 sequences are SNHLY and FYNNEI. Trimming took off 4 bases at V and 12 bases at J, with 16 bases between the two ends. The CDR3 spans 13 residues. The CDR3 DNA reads TGTGCCAGCAGTGTCCGGGCGGAGGGGGGGCAGTTCTTC. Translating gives CASSVRAEGGQFF.

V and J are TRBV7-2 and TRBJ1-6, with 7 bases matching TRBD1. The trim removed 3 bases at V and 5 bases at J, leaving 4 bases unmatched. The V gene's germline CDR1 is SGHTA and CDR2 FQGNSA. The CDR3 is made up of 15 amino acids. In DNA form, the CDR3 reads TGTGCCAGCAGCTTGGGGGGACAGCATAATTCACCCCTCCACTTT. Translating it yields CASSLGGQHNSPLHF.

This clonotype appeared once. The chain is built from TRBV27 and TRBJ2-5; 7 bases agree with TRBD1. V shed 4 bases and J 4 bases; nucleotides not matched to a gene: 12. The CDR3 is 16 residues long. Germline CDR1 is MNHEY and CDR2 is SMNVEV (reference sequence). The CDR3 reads CASSSYLQAGGETQYF. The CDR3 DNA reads TGTGCCAGCAGTTCATACCTCCAGGCAGGGGGAGAGACCCAGTACTTC.

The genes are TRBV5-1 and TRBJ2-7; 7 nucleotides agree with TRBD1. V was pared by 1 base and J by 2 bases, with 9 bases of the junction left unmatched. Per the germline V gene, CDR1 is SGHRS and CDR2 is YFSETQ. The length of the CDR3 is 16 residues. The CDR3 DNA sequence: TGCGCCAGCAGCTTGCGAGGGATAGGACAGGCCTACGAGCAGTACTTC. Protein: CASSLRGIGQAYEQYF.

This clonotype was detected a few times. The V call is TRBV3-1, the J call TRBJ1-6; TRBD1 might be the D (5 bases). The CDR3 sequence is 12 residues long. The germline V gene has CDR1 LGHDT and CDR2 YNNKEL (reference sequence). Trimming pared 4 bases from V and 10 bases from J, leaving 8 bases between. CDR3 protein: CASSRGESPLHF. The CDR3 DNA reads TGTGCCAGCAGCCGGGGGGAATCACCCCTCCACTTT.

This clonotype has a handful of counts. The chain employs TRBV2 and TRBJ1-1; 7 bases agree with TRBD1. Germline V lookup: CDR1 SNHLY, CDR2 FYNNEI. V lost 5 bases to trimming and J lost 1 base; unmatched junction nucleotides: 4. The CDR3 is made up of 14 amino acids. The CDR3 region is CASSLGQKNTEAFF. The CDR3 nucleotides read TGTGCCAGCAGTTTGGGACAGAAGAACACTGAAGCTTTCTTT.

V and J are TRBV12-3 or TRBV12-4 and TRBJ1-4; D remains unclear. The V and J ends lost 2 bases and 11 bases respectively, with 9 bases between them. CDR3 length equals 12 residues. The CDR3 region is CASSLWGGKLFF. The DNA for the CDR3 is TGTGCCAGCAGTTTATGGGGTGGGAAACTGTTTTTT.

CDR3 bases: TGTGCCACCAGCAGAGGCGGGGGTAGCTCCTACAATGAGCAGTTCTTC. Protein: CATSRGGGSSYNEQFF. V usage is TRBV15 and J usage is TRBJ2-1, with 7 nucleotides matching TRBD2. The CDR3 spans 16 residues. Germline trimming cut 1 base from V and 0 bases from J; bases unmatched to any gene: 3. The germline V gene encodes CDR1 LNHNV and CDR2 YYDKDF (reference sequence). Full variable domain (missing parts from reference TRBV15 and TRBJ2-1): DAMVIQNPRYQVTQFGKPVTLSCSQTLNHNVMYWYQQKSSQAPKLLFHYYDKDFNNEADTPDNFQSRRPNTSFCFLDIRSPGLGDTAMYLCATSRGGGSSYNEQFFGPGTRLTVL.

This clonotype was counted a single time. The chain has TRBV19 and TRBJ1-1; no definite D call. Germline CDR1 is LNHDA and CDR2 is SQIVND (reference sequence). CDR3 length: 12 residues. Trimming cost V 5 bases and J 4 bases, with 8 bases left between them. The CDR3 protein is CASSWGGTEAFF. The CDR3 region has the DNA TGTGCCAGTAGTTGGGGAGGCACTGAAGCTTTCTTT.

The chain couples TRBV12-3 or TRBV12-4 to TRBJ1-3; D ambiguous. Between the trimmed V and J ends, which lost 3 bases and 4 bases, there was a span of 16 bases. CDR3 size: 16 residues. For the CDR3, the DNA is TGTGCCAGCAGTTTCGCCCCCCCGGCAACCGGAAACACCATATATTTT. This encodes CASSFAPPATGNTIYF.

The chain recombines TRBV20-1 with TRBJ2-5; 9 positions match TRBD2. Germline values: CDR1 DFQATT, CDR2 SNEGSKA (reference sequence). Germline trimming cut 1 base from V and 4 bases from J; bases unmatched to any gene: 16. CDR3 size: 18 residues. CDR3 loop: CSARGYGLAGTLGETQYF. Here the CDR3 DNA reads TGCAGTGCTAGAGGTTACGGGCTAGCGGGGACCCTGGGAGAGACCCAGTACTTC.

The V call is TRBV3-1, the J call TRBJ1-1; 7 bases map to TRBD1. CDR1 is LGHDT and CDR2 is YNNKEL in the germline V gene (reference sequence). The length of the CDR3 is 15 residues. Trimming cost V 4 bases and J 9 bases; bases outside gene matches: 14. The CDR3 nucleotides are TGTGCCAGCAGCCCCCACCCGGGACAGCTCGAGAAAGCTTTCTTT. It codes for CASSPHPGQLEKAFF.